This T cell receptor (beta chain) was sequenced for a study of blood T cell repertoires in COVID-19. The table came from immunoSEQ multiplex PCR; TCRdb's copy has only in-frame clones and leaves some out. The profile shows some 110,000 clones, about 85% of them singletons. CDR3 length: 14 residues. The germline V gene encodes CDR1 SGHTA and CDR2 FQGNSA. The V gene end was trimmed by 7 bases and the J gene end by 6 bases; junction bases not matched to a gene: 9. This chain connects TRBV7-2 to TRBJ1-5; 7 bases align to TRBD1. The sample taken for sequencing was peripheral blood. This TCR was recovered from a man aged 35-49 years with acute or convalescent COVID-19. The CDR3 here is CASTSDRVVQPQHF. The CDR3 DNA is TGTGCCAGCACCTCCGACAGGGTGGTTCAGCCCCAGCATTTT.